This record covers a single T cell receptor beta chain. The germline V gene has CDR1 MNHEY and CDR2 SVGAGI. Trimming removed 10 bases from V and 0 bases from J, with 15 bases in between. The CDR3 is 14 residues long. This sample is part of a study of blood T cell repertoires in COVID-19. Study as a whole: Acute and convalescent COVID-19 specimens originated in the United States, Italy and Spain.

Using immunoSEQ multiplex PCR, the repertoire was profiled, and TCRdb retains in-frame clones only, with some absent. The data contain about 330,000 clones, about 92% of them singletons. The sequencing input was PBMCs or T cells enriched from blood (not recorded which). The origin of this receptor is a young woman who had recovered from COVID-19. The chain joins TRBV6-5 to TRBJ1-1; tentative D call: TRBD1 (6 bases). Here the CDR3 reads CATSRDIMNTEAFF. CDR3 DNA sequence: TGTGCCACCAGCCGGGACATCATGAACACTGAAGCTTTCTTT.